A single sample gave rise to the 10 T cell receptor beta chains below, sequenced in a study of read filtering for tumor transcriptome and immune sequencing. From 300 to 400 ng of RNA, a library with molecular barcoded alpha/delta and beta/gamma adaptors was made. In TCRdb, the reads were re-called with MiXCR into one record per CDR3 protein. This sample has around 30,000 distinct CDR3 sequences, with 15% to 20% found just once. The sample taken for sequencing was a population of CD138-negative cells sorted from bone marrow. The receptors originated from a donor at least 40 years old with multiple myeloma.

The rearrangement uses TRBV27 and TRBJ1-5; the D gene is possibly TRBD1 (6 bases). In germline, CDR1 is MNHEY, CDR2 SMNVEV (reference sequence). V gave up 0 bases and J gave up 0 bases, with 15 bases separating them. The length of the CDR3 is 18 residues. The CDR3 nucleotides are TGTGCCAGCAGTTTATCTGGGGGCAGCGGATATAGCAATCAGCCCCAGCATTTT. Encoded protein: CASSLSGGSGYSNQPQHF.

In its sample, this clonotype was seen once. This chain joins TRBV5-4 and TRBJ2-5, with D hard to call. The germline CDR1 and CDR2 sequences are SGHNT and YYREEE (reference sequence). Trimming removed 0 bases at V and 5 bases at J, with 11 bases between. CDR3 length: 14 residues. CDR3 bases: TGTGCCAGCAGCTTGGAACCACTTGACGAGACCCAGTACTTC. Translated: CASSLEPLDETQYF.

In this sample, this clonotype turned up many times. This chain joins TRBV20-1 and TRBJ2-7; 10 bases are a match to TRBD2. The CDR3 runs 14 residues. Trimming removed 3 bases from V and 2 bases from J; junction bases left unmatched: 4. Per the germline V gene, CDR1 is DFQATT and CDR2 is SNEGSKA (reference sequence). In nucleotides, the CDR3 is TGCAGTGCTAGCGGGACTAGCGCGACCTACGAGCAGTACTTC. It specifies CSASGTSATYEQYF.

This clonotype has only one observation. The chain recombines TRBV20-1 with TRBJ2-2, with D possibly matching TRBD2 (7 bases). V dropped 3 bases and J dropped 1 base, with 15 bases sitting between them. This CDR3 region has 16 residues. Germline lookup yields CDR1 DFQATT and CDR2 SNEGSKA (reference sequence). The DNA for the CDR3 is TGCAGTGCTAGCAAACGGGGGGCAATGAACACCGGGGAGCTGTTTTTT. It specifies CSASKRGAMNTGELFF.

As to this clonotype: Possible read error: a much larger clone is one base away. This chain joins TRBV7-9 and TRBJ2-3; D is unclear. The CDR3 totals 15 residues. The germline CDR1 and CDR2 sequences are SEHNR and FQNEAQ (reference sequence). CDR3 residues: CASSRLPYRTDTRYF. The CDR3 bases are TGTGCCAGCAGCCGCTTGCCCTACCGCACAGATACGCGGTATTTT.

This chain joins TRBV7-3 and TRBJ1-1; D is possibly TRBD1 (6 bases). The CDR3 contains 13 residues. Germline-derived CDR1 and CDR2 are SGHTA and FQGTGA. V was shortened by 5 bases and J by 5 bases, with 12 bases between the two germline ends. The CDR3, as DNA: TGTGCCAGCAGCGTACAGGGTGAAACTGAAGCTTTCTTT. It yields the protein CASSVQGETEAFF.

This clonotype was seen ten or more times. The rearrangement links TRBV5-1 to TRBJ1-1; no definite D call. CDR1 SGHRS and CDR2 YFSETQ come from the germline V gene. CDR3 size: 14 residues. V lost 2 bases, J lost 2 bases, and 10 bases lay in between. CDR3 coding DNA: TGCGCCAGCAGCTTATTACAGCTTAACACTGAAGCTTTCTTT. Residues: CASSLLQLNTEAFF.

The sample holds many counts of this clonotype. The chain carries TRBV7-2 and TRBJ2-3; TRBD2 matches 7 bases. V shed 5 bases and J 8 bases; nucleotides not matched to a gene: 7. This CDR3 spans 13 amino acids. CDR1 is SGHTA and CDR2 is FQGNSA in the germline V gene. This chain's CDR3 is CASSPTSSGTQYF. CDR3 bases: TGTGCCAGCAGCCCCACGTCTAGCGGTACGCAGTATTTT.

This clonotype showed up many times. The chain recombines TRBV10-3 with TRBJ1-6, with 11 positions matching TRBD1. The germline CDR1 and CDR2 sequences are ENHRY and SYGVKD. V gave up 6 bases and J gave up 8 bases; unmatched junction bases: 3. The CDR3 runs 14 residues. The CDR3 coding sequence is TGTGCCATCAGGGGACAGGGGGAATATTCACCCCTCCACTTT. Translation: CAIRGQGEYSPLHF.

This clonotype appeared a few times. The rearrangement joins TRBV3-1 to TRBJ1-2; possibly TRBD1 for D (6 bases). V lost 5 bases and J 7 bases, leaving 14 bases between the germline ends. Germline CDR1 reads LGHDT; CDR2 reads YNNKEL (reference sequence). The CDR3 has 13 amino acids. The CDR3 sequence is CASSSGGSAGYTF. The CDR3 bases are TGTGCCAGCAGCTCCGGGGGCTCCGCTGGCTACACCTTC.